The clone carrying this T cell receptor (beta chain) has just one count. The antigen is not known. These data originate in a study of blood T cells in healthy people across ages. Whole-study results and caveats: Naive CD4+ cells and diversity were both higher in long-lived donors than in aged donors. The fall in TCR beta diversity per million T cells was roughly linear with age.

The CDR3 spans 15 residues. Germline V gene data show CDR1 as MGHDK and CDR2 as SYGVNS. With V trimmed by 2 bases and J by 2 bases, 3 bases remained unmatched. Primed by a sample-barcoded 5' primer and a J-beta primer mix, a second PCR proceeded for 7 to 11 cycles. One entry per CDR3 protein, called by TCRdb with MiXCR from the 5' RACE reads. The data show 800,000 or so distinct CDR3 sequences, more than 20% seen once. No fewer than 5.5 micrograms of total RNA were isolated from every sample. These records were also assigned to another study, of T cells of mothers and their children. In that study: Mother-child pairs who were related displayed a slightly higher overlap than unrelated pairs, a difference that was non-significant.

This chain connects TRBV25-1 to TRBJ2-3; 8 positions match TRBD2. The source material was blood. The sequence derives from a boy younger than 18 in good health. The CDR3 nucleotides are TGTGCCAGCAGTGAACTAGCGGGCGTCACAGATACGCAGTATTTT. The encoded protein is CASSELAGVTDTQYF.